This TCR beta chain was identified during a study of CDR3 diversity in severe acne. One entry per CDR3 protein results from TCRdb running MiXCR on the PCR reads. The sample consists of over 85,000 distinct CDR3 sequences, about half of them appearing once. The CDR3 extends over 15 amino acids. Germline lookup yields CDR1 LGHNA and CDR2 YSLEER. V gave up 1 base and J gave up 8 bases, with 15 bases separating them. Material: blood. The chain employs TRBV4-3 and TRBJ2-1; D unresolved. The receptor's source is a male donor with acne. The CDR3 here is CASSQGIGPWYEQFF. In DNA, the CDR3 is TGCGCCAGCAGCCAAGGTATAGGCCCTTGGTATGAGCAGTTCTTC.